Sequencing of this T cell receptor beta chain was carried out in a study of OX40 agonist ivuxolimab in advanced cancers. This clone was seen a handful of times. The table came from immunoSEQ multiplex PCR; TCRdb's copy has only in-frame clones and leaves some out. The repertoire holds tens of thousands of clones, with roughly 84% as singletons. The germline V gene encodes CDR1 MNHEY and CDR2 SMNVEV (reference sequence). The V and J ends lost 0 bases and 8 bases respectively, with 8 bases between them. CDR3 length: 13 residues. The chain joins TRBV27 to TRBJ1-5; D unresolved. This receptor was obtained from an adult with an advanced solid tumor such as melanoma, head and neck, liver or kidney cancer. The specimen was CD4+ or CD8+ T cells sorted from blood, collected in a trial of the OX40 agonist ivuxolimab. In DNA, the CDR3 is TGTGCCAGCAGTTTATCGAGGAGGGAGCCCCAGCATTTT. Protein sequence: CASSLSRREPQHF.